This T cell receptor (beta chain) appears in the sequencing data of a study of T cells in Graves' hyperthyroidism and ophthalmopathy. This clonotype was observed a handful of times. There were TCR beta CDR3 regions amplified from RNA transcripts. HTBI primers were employed in a first-round RT-PCR of the TCR CDR3. One entry per CDR3 protein results from TCRdb running MiXCR on the multiplex PCR reads. The data hold hundreds of thousands of distinct CDR3 sequences, with 25% observed a single time. This receptor was taken from a middle-aged man with Graves' hyperthyroidism that later progressed to Graves' ophthalmopathy. The sequenced material came from blood.

In DNA, the CDR3 is TGTGCCAGCAGCCCTCGGGGGATGTGGGCCAACTATGGCTACACCTTC. This translates into CASSPRGMWANYGYTF. This rearrangement joins TRBV11-2 to TRBJ1-2, with a weak D call TRBD1 (5 bases). The germline CDR1 and CDR2 sequences are SGHAT and FQNNGV. V lost 5 bases and J lost 2, with 18 bases in between. The CDR3 totals 16 residues.